This TCR beta chain appears in the sequencing data of a study of blood T cells in healthy people across ages. Study-wide results and limits: Possibly, changes in expanded clonotypes were confounded because donor CMV status was unknown. Per million T cells, TCR beta diversity dropped about linearly as age rose.

The CDR3 loop spans 17 amino acids. Turning to this clonotype: The antigen is not known.

Researchers report isolating at least 6 million PBMCs per sample. With a J-beta primer mix and a sample-barcoded 5' primer, a second PCR ran about 7 to 11 cycles. Each cDNA molecule carried a tag from a template-switch adaptor that contained 12 random nucleotides. TCRdb used MiXCR to reprocess the 5' RACE reads, holding one entry per CDR3 protein. The sample records over 950,000 distinct CDR3 sequences, roughly two fifths being singletons. The TCR comes from a man aged 18 to 30 in good health. The genes are TRBV21-1 and TRBJ2-6; the DNA was not compared with TRBD2, the D call given in the table. TRBV21-1 is annotated as a pseudogene. The sample was blood. The CDR3 DNA is TGTGCCAGCAGCAAAGTCGGTCTGGCGGGAGGGGCCAACGTCCTGACTTTC. This codes for CASSKVGLAGGANVLTF.